This T cell receptor (beta chain) was retrieved from a study of siplizumab effects on memory and regulatory T cells. Study outcomes and limitations: Siplizumab significantly reduced alloreactive sequences traceable to unstimulated CD4+ memory cells. Naive T cell populations appeared to exhibit greater diversity than memory cells and appeared to be major alloresponse contributors. Controls showed an average of around 26% Treg-derived mappable alloreactive CD4+ clones, while siplizumab showed about 75%.

Around 100,000 TCR templates per sample were assayed. Measured with immunoSEQ multiplex PCR; TCRdb has only the in-frame clones, and not every one. The sample has approximately 100,000 clones; approximately 90% are singletons. On this clone: Antigen specificity is unknown.

This CDR3 spans 18 amino acids. Trimming removed 1 base from V and 0 bases from J, with 13 bases in between. Germline loops: CDR1 LNHNV, CDR2 YYDKDF (reference sequence). The TCR originated in a human donor in good health. The specimen sequenced was Tregs sorted from blood. The gene calls are TRBV15 and TRBJ2-6; tentatively, D is TRBD1 (5 bases). The CDR3 spells CATSRGQPTYSGANVLTF. CDR3 DNA: TGTGCCACCAGCAGAGGACAGCCCACCTACTCTGGGGCCAACGTCCTGACTTTC.